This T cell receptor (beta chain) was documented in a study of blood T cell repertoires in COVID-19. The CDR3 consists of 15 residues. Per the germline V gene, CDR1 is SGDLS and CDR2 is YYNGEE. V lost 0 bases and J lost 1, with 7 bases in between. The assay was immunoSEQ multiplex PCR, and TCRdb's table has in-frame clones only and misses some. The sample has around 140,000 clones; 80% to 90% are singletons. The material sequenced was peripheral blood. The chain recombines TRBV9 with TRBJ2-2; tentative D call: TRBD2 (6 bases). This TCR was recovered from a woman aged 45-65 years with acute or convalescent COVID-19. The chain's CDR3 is CASSVAGVNTGELFF. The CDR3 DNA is TGTGCCAGCAGCGTAGCGGGGGTGAACACCGGGGAGCTGTTTTTT.